Listed below are T cell receptor beta chains from one sample, sequenced in a study of OX40 agonist ivuxolimab in advanced cancers. Assay used: immunoSEQ multiplex PCR; TCRdb lists only in-frame clones, some missing. This table has around 57,000 clones, roughly 85% appearing once. Sample: CD4+ or CD8+ T cells sorted from blood, taken in a trial of the OX40 agonist ivuxolimab. These receptors all come from an adult with an advanced solid tumor such as melanoma, head and neck, liver or kidney cancer. The CDR3 runs from the conserved cysteine through the conserved F or W. D genes are given only for firm matches. Not every row has a clone size; where given, it reads once, few, many or a size class.

v_call	clone_size	j_call	d_call	cdr3_nt	cdr3_aa
TRBV2	-	TRBJ2-1	TRBD2	TGTGCCAGCAGTGAAGGGACTAGCGGGTTGGGCTCCTACAATGAGCAGTTCTTC	CASSEGTSGLGSYNEQFF
TRBV6-6	-	TRBJ2-1	-	TGTGCCAGCAGGGACCTTGGGTCCGGCTCCTACAATGAGCAGTTCTTC	CASRDLGSGSYNEQFF
TRBV5-4	-	TRBJ2-1	TRBD2	TGTGCCAGCAGCCCGGGACTAGCGGGAGCTTGGAGCTCCTACAATGAGCAGTTCTTC	CASSPGLAGAWSSYNEQFF
TRBV6-6	-	TRBJ2-7	-	TGTGCCAGCAGTTACTCCCTGGGTTCCTACGAGCAGTACTTC	CASSYSLGSYEQYF
TRBV5-5	-	TRBJ1-5	-	TGTGCCAGCAGCCCCGAAGGCCTCATCTATAGCAATCAGCCCCAGCATTTT	CASSPEGLIYSNQPQHF
TRBV30	few	TRBJ1-2	-	TGTGCCAGCCGAGAAATGAACTATGGCTACACCTTC	CASREMNYGYTF
TRBV5-6	-	TRBJ2-5	-	TGTGCCAGCAGCTCGTGGGGGTCCCAAGAGACCCAGTACTTC	CASSSWGSQETQYF
TRBV2	-	TRBJ2-7	-	TGTGCCAGCAGACCCGACAGCTCCCGACACTACGAGCAGTACTTC	CASRPDSSRHYEQYF
TRBV11-1	-	TRBJ2-4	TRBD2	TGTGCCAGCAGCTTCTCCGGGACTAGCGGTGGGGACGCCAAAAACATTCAGTACTTC	CASSFSGTSGGDAKNIQYF
TRBV19	-	TRBJ2-3	TRBD2	TGTGCCAGTACCAGCGGGAGATTAGCAGATACGCAGTATTTT	CASTSGRLADTQYF
TRBV28	-	TRBJ1-2	-	TGTGCCAGCAGGGGGCGAGGGGCGCGGACCTATGGCTACACCTTC	CASRGRGARTYGYTF
TRBV6-5	-	TRBJ1-5	-	TGTGCCAGCAGTGGCTTTAGTGGTCAGCCCCAGCATTTT	CASSGFSGQPQHF
TRBV7-8	-	TRBJ2-5	-	TGTGCCAGCAGCTTAAACCCCACTGGCGAAGAGACCCAGTACTTC	CASSLNPTGEETQYF
TRBV29-1	once	TRBJ1-4	TRBD1	TGCAGCGCGCGGGACAGGGTTGATAATGAAAAACTGTTTTTT	CSARDRVDNEKLFF
TRBV5-1	-	TRBJ2-1	TRBD2	TGCGCCAGCAGCTTGGACGTAGCGGGAGAGAATGAGCAGTTCTTC	CASSLDVAGENEQFF
TRBV11-1	-	TRBJ1-1	-	TGTGCCAGCAGAAACACGATGAACACTGAAGCTTTCTTT	CASRNTMNTEAFF
TRBV5-4	few	TRBJ2-3	-	TGTGCCAGCAGCTTGGGAGAGCAGAATACGCAGTATTTT	CASSLGEQNTQYF
TRBV29-1	-	TRBJ1-1	-	TGCAGCGGTGGACAGAGCACCACTGAAGCTTTCTTT	CSGGQSTTEAFF
TRBV19	-	TRBJ2-1	TRBD2	TGTGCCAGTAGTATTATGGGTCAGGCTAGCGGGAGTAACTATGAGCAGTTCTTC	CASSIMGQASGSNYEQFF
TRBV27	few	TRBJ2-1	-	TGTGCCAGCAGTCCACAGTTCGGTGAGCAGTTCTTC	CASSPQFGEQFF
TRBV7-8	-	TRBJ2-2	-	TGTGCCAGCAGCTTAGCCTCAGGGGCACCGAACACCGGGGAGCTGTTTTTT	CASSLASGAPNTGELFF
TRBV5-1	once	TRBJ2-1	TRBD2	TGCGCCAGCAGCTTGTCCCTAGCGGGAGTCAATGAGCAGTTCTTC	CASSLSLAGVNEQFF
TRBV5-1	-	TRBJ2-1	-	TGCGCCAGCAGCCGAACCGGAGAGGATGAGCAGTTCTTC	CASSRTGEDEQFF
TRBV5-1	-	TRBJ1-2	TRBD1	TGCGCCAGCAGCTTGGATGGGACAGGGATCTATGGCTACACCTTC	CASSLDGTGIYGYTF
TRBV5-1	once	TRBJ2-3	TRBD2	TGCGCCAGCAGCCGCCAAGGACTAGCGGGCACAGATACGCAGTATTTT	CASSRQGLAGTDTQYF
TRBV6-5	-	TRBJ1-2	-	TGTGCCAGCAGTTACCAGGGTTGGAACACCTTC	CASSYQGWNTF
TRBV10-1	-	TRBJ2-1	-	TGCGCCAGCAGGGAGGAGCGGCGAAGGTACAATGAGCAGTTCTTC	CASREERRRYNEQFF
TRBV6-5	-	TRBJ1-3	TRBD1	TGTGCCAGCAGTTACTCGACAGGGATCCCTGGAAACACCATATATTTT	CASSYSTGIPGNTIYF
TRBV6-1	-	TRBJ2-4	-	TGTGCCAGCAGTGAAAGGGGTCTGGGAAACATTCAGTACTTC	CASSERGLGNIQYF
TRBV27	-	TRBJ2-3	TRBD1	TGTGCCAGCAGTTTCATCACAGGGGCAGATACGCAGTATTTT	CASSFITGADTQYF
TRBV6-5	once	TRBJ1-3	-	TGTGCCAGCAGTACGCAGGTGCGCTCTGGAAACACCATATATTTT	CASSTQVRSGNTIYF
TRBV19	-	TRBJ2-3	TRBD1	TGTGCCAGTAACCCGCCCGGGACAGGGTCGTATACGCAGTATTTT	CASNPPGTGSYTQYF
TRBV6-1	-	TRBJ2-5	TRBD2	TGTGCCAGCAGTGCGGTCAGCGGGATTGTGACCCAGTACTTC	CASSAVSGIVTQYF
TRBV14	-	TRBJ2-5	-	TGTGCCAGCAGCCAAAGAAGGGTCACTAGCCCGGAGACCCAGTACTTC	CASSQRRVTSPETQYF
TRBV10-3	-	TRBJ2-5	TRBD1	TGTGCCATCAGCCAGGGACAGCAAGAGACCCAGTACTTC	CAISQGQQETQYF
TRBV5-6	-	TRBJ2-3	-	TGTGCCAGCAGCTTTCCGGGGATTAGAGACGCAGATACGCGGTATTTT	CASSFPGIRDADTRYF
TRBV2	-	TRBJ2-3	TRBD2	TGTGCCAGCAGTGTGAGGCGGGGGGCAGATACGCAGTATTTT	CASSVRRGADTQYF
TRBV30	-	TRBJ1-3	-	TGTGCCTGGACGCGTGGGAGTGGAAACACCATATATTTT	CAWTRGSGNTIYF
TRBV30	-	TRBJ1-1	TRBD1	TGTGCCTGGTGGGGACAGGGGGCGGCTGAAGCTTTCTTT	CAWWGQGAAEAFF
TRBV28	few	TRBJ2-7	-	TGTGCCAGCAGCCCGAGCCATCCGATCTACGAGCAGTACTTC	CASSPSHPIYEQYF
TRBV5-1	once	TRBJ2-7	TRBD1	TGCGCCAGCAGCTTGGTGGGACAGGGGAACTACGAGCAGTACTTC	CASSLVGQGNYEQYF
TRBV18	-	TRBJ2-5	-	TGTGCCAGCTCACCCTACCAAGAGACCCAGTACTTC	CASSPYQETQYF
TRBV30	-	TRBJ1-2	-	TGTGCCTGGAGTACCCAAGCAGGGGGCTACACCTTC	CAWSTQAGGYTF
TRBV19	-	TRBJ1-2	-	TGTGCCAGCAAGCCGCCGGACAGCTATGGCTACACCTTC	CASKPPDSYGYTF